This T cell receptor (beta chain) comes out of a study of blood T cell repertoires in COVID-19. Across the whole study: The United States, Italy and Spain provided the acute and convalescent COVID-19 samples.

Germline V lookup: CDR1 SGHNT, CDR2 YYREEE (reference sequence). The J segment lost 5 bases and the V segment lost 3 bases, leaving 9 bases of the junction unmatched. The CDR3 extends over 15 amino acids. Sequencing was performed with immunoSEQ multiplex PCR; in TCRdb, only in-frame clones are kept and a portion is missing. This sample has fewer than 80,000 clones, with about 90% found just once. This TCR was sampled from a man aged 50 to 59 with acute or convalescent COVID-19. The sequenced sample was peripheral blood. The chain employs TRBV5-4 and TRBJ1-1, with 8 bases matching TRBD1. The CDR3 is CASSSPQGEGTEAFF. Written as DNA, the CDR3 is TGTGCCAGCAGCTCGCCACAGGGGGAAGGGACTGAAGCTTTCTTT.